One sample yielded the 7 T cell receptor beta chains listed below, sequenced in a study of T cells in Graves' hyperthyroidism and ophthalmopathy. The investigators amplified TCR beta CDR3 regions from RNA transcripts. HTBI primers were employed in a first-round RT-PCR of the TCR CDR3. TCRdb independently ran MiXCR on the multiplex PCR reads; one entry per CDR3 protein. The profile shows 400,000 to 550,000 distinct CDR3 sequences, 14% of them singletons. Input material: blood. All receptors derive from a woman under 30 with Graves' hyperthyroidism.

This clonotype was seen a few times. The V and J genes are TRBV6-2 or TRBV6-3 and TRBJ2-4, with no clear D. The CDR3 is made up of 14 amino acids. The V and J ends lost 4 bases and 0 bases respectively, with 7 bases between them. Germline CDR1 reads MNHEY; CDR2 reads SVGEGT. The CDR3 nucleotides are TGTGCCAGCAGTTTTGGTATAGCCAAAAACATTCAGTACTTC. It yields the protein CASSFGIAKNIQYF.

There are many counts of this clonotype. V is TRBV2 and J is TRBJ2-1; 10 bases are a match to TRBD2. The germline CDR1 and CDR2 sequences are SNHLY and FYNNEI. V gave up 8 bases and J gave up 3 bases; unmatched junction bases: 16. CDR3 length: 18 residues. As DNA, the CDR3 is TGTGCCAGCTGGGCGACAGCTAGCGGGAGTTTCTTCTACAATGAGCAGTTCTTC. Translated, it gives CASWATASGSFFYNEQFF. Using reference TRBV2 and TRBJ2-1 for the parts outside the CDR3, the full variable domain is EPEVTQTPSHQVTQMGQEVILRCVPISNHLYFYWYRQILGQKVEFLVSFYNNEISEKSEIFDDQFSVERPDGSNFTLKIRSTKLEDSAMYFCASWATASGSFFYNEQFFGPGTRLTVL.

The chain carries TRBV20-1 and TRBJ2-1, with 8 bases identical to TRBD1. This CDR3 spans 14 amino acids. Germline V gene lookup returns CDR1 DFQATT and CDR2 SNEGSKA (reference sequence). The J segment lost 4 bases and the V segment lost 5 bases, leaving 7 bases of the junction unmatched. CDR3 amino acids: CSASRGLGYNEQFF. The CDR3 nucleotides read TGCAGTGCTTCCAGGGGGCTCGGGTACAATGAGCAGTTCTTC.

This clonotype was seen ten or more times. The rearrangement uses TRBV18 and TRBJ1-5; 9 nucleotides match TRBD1. Germline trimming cut 3 bases from V and 4 bases from J; bases unmatched to any gene: 7. CDR1 KGHSH and CDR2 LQKENI come from the germline V gene. There are 16 residues in the CDR3. The CDR3 DNA is TGTGCCAGCTCACCGGGACAGGGACACGTGAATCAGCCCCAGCATTTT. This codes for CASSPGQGHVNQPQHF.

This clonotype showed up many times. The chain links TRBV29-1 to TRBJ1-1; D is perhaps TRBD1 (6 bases). This CDR3 has 17 residues. Per germline, CDR1 SQVTM and CDR2 ANQGSEA. V lost 1 base, J lost 0 bases, and 18 bases lay in between. The CDR3 loop is CSVEGERGGRLNTEAFF. The CDR3 DNA follows: TGCAGCGTTGAAGGCGAACGGGGGGGCCGCCTGAACACTGAAGCTTTCTTT.

There are many counts of this clonotype. The V gene is TRBV6-1, the J gene TRBJ1-5; D is unclear. CDR1 is MNHNS, CDR2 SASEGT, per germline. V lost 1 base to trimming and J lost 5 bases, with 6 bases between them. The CDR3 totals 13 residues. CDR3 sequence reads: CASSEVRYQPQHF. The DNA for the CDR3 is TGTGCCAGCAGTGAAGTGCGGTATCAGCCCCAGCATTTT.

This clonotype was seen ten or more times. The chain carries TRBV27 and TRBJ2-7; possible D gene TRBD1, 6 bases. CDR1 and CDR2 from the germline V gene are MNHEY and SMNVEV (reference sequence). The CDR3 runs to 14 residues. The V end lost 7 bases, the J end lost 0 bases, and 13 bases lay between the germline ends. The CDR3 loop reads CASISGDNSYEQYF. In nucleotides, the CDR3 is TGTGCCAGCATCTCCGGGGACAACTCCTACGAGCAGTACTTC.